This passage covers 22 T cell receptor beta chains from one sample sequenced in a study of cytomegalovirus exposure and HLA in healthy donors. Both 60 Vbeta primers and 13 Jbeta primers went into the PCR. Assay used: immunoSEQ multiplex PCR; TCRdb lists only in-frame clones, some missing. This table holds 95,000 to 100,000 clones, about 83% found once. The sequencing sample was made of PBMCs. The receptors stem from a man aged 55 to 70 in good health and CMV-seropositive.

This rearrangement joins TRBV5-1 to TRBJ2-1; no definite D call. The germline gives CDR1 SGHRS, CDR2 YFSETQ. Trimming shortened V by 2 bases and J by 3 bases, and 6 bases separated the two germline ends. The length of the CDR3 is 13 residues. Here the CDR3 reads CASSFPLYNEQFF. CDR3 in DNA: TGCGCCAGCAGCTTCCCCCTCTACAATGAGCAGTTCTTC.

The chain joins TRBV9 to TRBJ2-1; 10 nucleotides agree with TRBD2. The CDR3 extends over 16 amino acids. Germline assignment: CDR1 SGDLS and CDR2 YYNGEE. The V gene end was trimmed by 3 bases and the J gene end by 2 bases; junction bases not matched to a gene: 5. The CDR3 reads CASSDESGGAYNEQFF. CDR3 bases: TGTGCCAGCAGCGATGAGAGCGGGGGGGCCTACAATGAGCAGTTCTTC.

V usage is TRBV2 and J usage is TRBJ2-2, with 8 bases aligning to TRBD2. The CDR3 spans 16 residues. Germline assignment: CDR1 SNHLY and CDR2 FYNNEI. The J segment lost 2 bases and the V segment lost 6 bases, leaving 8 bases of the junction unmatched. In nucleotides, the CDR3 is TGTGCCAGCAGAATAGGACTAGCAGAAAACACCGGGGAGCTGTTTTTT. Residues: CASRIGLAENTGELFF.

The CDR3 sequence: CASSPGQVLTYEQYF. In DNA, the CDR3 is TGCGCCAGCAGCCCTGGACAGGTCCTCACCTACGAGCAGTACTTC. V and J are TRBV5-1 and TRBJ2-5, with 7 bases that match TRBD1. TRBJ2-7 explains the end of the DNA better; the J call may be wrong. Per germline, CDR1 SGHRS and CDR2 YFSETQ. CDR3 length: 15 residues.

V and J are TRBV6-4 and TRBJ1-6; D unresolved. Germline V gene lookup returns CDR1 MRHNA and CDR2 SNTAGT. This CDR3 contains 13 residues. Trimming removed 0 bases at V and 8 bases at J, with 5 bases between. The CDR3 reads CASSDSRDSPLHF. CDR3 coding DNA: TGTGCCAGCAGTGACTCTCGAGATTCACCCCTCCACTTT.

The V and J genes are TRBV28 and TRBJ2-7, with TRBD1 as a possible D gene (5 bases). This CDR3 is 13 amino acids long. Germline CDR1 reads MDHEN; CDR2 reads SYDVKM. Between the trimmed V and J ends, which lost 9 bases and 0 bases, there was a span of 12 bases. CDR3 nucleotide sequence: TGTGCCAGTAACCGACAGAGCTCCTACGAGCAGTACTTC. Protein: CASNRQSSYEQYF.

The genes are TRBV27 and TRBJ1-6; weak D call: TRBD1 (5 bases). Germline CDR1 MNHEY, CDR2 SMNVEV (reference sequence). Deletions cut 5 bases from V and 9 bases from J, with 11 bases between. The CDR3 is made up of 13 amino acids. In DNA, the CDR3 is TGTGCCAGCAGTGGAAGGGGAGGTTCACCCCTCCACTTT. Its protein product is CASSGRGGSPLHF.

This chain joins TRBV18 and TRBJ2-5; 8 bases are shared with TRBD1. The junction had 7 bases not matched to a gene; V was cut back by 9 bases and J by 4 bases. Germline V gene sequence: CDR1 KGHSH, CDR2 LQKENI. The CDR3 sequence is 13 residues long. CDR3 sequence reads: CASTDRGGETQYF. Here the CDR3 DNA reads TGTGCCAGTACTGACAGGGGTGGAGAGACCCAGTACTTC.

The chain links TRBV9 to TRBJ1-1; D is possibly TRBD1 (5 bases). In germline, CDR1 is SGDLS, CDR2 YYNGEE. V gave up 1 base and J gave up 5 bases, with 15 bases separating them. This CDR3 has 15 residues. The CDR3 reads CASSVIPGEGTEAFF. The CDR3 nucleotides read TGTGCCAGCAGCGTAATACCCGGGGAGGGGACTGAAGCTTTCTTT.

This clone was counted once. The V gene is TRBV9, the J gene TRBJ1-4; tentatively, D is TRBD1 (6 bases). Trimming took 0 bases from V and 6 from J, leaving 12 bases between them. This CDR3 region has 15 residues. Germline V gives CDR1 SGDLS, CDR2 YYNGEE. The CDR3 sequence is CASSVDRVLDEKLFF. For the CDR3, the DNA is TGTGCCAGCAGCGTAGACAGGGTACTCGATGAAAAACTGTTTTTT.

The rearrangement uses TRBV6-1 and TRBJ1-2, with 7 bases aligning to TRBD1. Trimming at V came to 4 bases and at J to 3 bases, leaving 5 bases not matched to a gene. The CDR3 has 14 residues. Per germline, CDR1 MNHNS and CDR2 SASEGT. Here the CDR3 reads CASSGKGQDYGYTF. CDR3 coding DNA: TGTGCCAGCAGTGGTAAAGGACAGGACTATGGCTACACCTTC.

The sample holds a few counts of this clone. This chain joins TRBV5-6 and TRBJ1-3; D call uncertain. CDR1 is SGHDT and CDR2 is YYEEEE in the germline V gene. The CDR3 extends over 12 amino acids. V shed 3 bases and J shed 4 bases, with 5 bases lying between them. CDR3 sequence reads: CASSSLGNTIYF. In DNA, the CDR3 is TGTGCCAGCAGCTCGTTGGGAAACACCATATATTTT.

CDR3 sequence (DNA): TGTGCCAGCAGTGGTCAGGGGGATGCCTACAATGAGCAGTTCTTC. It yields the protein CASSGQGDAYNEQFF. This sequence joins TRBV6-1 and TRBJ2-1; TRBD1 matches 7 bases. Germline V gene lookup returns CDR1 MNHNS and CDR2 SASEGT. This CDR3 contains 15 residues. V was pared by 4 bases and J by 2 bases, with 5 bases of the junction left unmatched.

In nucleotides, the CDR3 is TGTGCCAGCAGTGTTGAGGTCATGAACACTGAAGCTTTCTTT. This encodes CASSVEVMNTEAFF. The chain joins TRBV2 to TRBJ1-1; D ambiguous. Deletions cut 4 bases from V and 0 bases from J, with 9 bases between. Germline V gives CDR1 SNHLY, CDR2 FYNNEI. This CDR3 region has 14 residues.

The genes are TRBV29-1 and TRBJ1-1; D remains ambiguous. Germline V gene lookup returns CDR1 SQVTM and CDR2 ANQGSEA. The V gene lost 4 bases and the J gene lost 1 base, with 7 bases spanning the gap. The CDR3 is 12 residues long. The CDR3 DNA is TGCAGCGTTGTGTCGGGGAACACTGAAGCTTTCTTT. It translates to CSVVSGNTEAFF. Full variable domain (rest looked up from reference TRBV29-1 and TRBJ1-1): SAVISQKPSRDICQRGTSLTIQCQVDSQVTMMFWYRQQPGQSLTLIATANQGSEATYESGFVIDKFPISRPNLTFSTLTVSNMSPEDSSIYLCSVVSGNTEAFFGQGTRLTVV.

The CDR3 DNA follows: TGTGCCAGCAGCTCGACAGGGTATAACAACATTCAGTACTTC. It encodes CASSSTGYNNIQYF. The chain combines TRBV11-2 with TRBJ2-4; 7 nucleotides line up with TRBD1. The CDR3 runs 14 residues. V dropped 4 bases and J dropped 7; count of bases not matched to a gene: 7. Germline loops: CDR1 SGHAT, CDR2 FQNNGV.

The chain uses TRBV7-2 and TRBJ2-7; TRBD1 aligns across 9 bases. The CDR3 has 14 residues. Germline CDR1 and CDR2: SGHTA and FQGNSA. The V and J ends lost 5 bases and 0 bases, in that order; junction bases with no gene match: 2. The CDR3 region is CASSRTGDSYEQYF. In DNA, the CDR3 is TGTGCCAGCAGCAGGACAGGGGACTCCTACGAGCAGTACTTC.

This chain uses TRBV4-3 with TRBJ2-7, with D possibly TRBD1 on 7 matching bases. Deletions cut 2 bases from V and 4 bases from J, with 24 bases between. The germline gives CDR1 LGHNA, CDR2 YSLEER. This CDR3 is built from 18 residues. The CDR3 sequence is CASSQIPLQGGAGYEQYF. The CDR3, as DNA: TGCGCCAGCAGCCAAATCCCTCTTCAGGGGGGCGCGGGGTACGAGCAGTACTTC.

CDR3 loop: CASSKGQTYEQYF. The CDR3 DNA sequence: TGTGCCAGTAGTAAGGGACAGACCTACGAGCAGTACTTC. V is TRBV19 and J is TRBJ2-7; 7 nucleotides agree with TRBD1. The CDR3 extends over 13 amino acids. Unmatched junction bases numbered 2, after V lost 4 bases and J lost 2 bases. CDR1 is LNHDA and CDR2 is SQIVND in the germline V gene (reference sequence).

The CDR3 nucleotides are TGTGCCAGCAGCCAGGGGACGGTAGCCTCTGGGGCCAACGTCCTGACTTTC. Residues: CASSQGTVASGANVLTF. This chain links TRBV2 with TRBJ2-6, with D perhaps TRBD1 (6 bases). This CDR3 spans 17 amino acids. From germline, CDR1 is SNHLY and CDR2 FYNNEI. The V gene lost 6 bases and the J gene lost 0 bases, with 15 bases spanning the gap.

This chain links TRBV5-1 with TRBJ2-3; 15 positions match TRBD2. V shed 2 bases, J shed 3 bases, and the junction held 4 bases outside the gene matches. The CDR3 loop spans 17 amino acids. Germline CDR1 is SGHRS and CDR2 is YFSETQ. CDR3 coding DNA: TGCGCCAGCAGCTTCGGACTAGCGGGGGGGGGTACAGATACGCAGTATTTT. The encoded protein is CASSFGLAGGGTDTQYF.

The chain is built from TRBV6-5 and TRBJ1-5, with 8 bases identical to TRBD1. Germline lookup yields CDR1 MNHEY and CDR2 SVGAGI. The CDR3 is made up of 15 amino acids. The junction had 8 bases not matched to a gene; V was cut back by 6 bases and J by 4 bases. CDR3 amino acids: CASRSSGGPNQPQHF. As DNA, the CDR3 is TGTGCCAGCAGATCCTCAGGGGGCCCGAATCAGCCCCAGCATTTT.